These 14 T cell receptor beta chains were all obtained from the same sample, sequenced in a study of Ad26.COV2.S vaccination and SARS-CoV-2 variants. Treatment given: around 19 received Ad26.COV2.S at low or high dose, single or two shots; a few received placebo; per-sample allocation not given. Specimen acquisition occurred on day 63 following the initial vaccine or placebo injection. Clones were sequenced by immunoSEQ multiplex PCR, and TCRdb holds only the in-frame ones, with some missing. The sample contains roughly 320,000 clones, about 82% of which appear only once. The material was peripheral blood, obtained in a trial of Ad26.COV2.S vaccine versus placebo. All receptors come from a person aged 18 to 65 who received the Ad26.COV2.S COVID-19 vaccine or a placebo.

The rearrangement links TRBV4-3 to TRBJ2-3; the D gene could be TRBD1 or TRBD2 (5 bases each). Germline V gene sequence: CDR1 LGHNA, CDR2 YSLEER. CDR3 size: 15 residues. Trimming took 2 bases from V and 3 from J, leaving 12 bases between them. The CDR3 loop reads CASSQYGTPTDTQYF. The CDR3 nucleotides are TGCGCCAGCAGCCAATACGGGACGCCAACAGATACGCAGTATTTT.

The chain has TRBV2 and TRBJ2-7; TRBD2 matches 10 bases. Germline CDR1 is SNHLY and CDR2 is FYNNEI. The CDR3 covers 15 residues. The trim removed 5 bases at V and 7 bases at J, leaving 11 bases unmatched. The CDR3 here is CASSSEGLARKEQYF. The CDR3 DNA reads TGTGCCAGCAGTAGTGAGGGACTAGCGAGAAAGGAGCAGTACTTC. Using reference TRBV2 and TRBJ2-7 for the parts outside the CDR3, the full variable domain is EPEVTQTPSHQVTQMGQEVILRCVPISNHLYFYWYRQILGQKVEFLVSFYNNEISEKSEIFDDQFSVERPDGSNFTLKIRSTKLEDSAMYFCASSSEGLARKEQYFGPGTRLTVT.

The V call is TRBV21-1, the J call TRBJ2-5. TRBV21-1 counts as a pseudogene. The CDR3 extends over 14 amino acids. The CDR3 reads CASRLYRGGETQYF. Written as DNA, the CDR3 is TGTGCCAGCAGGCTTTACAGGGGAGGGGAGACCCAGTACTTC.

This chain connects TRBV4-1 to TRBJ2-7; TRBD2 matches at 10 bases. The CDR3 spans 14 residues. V trimming: 3 bases; J trimming: 6 bases; junction bases outside the gene matches: 5. Germline-derived CDR1 and CDR2 are MGHRA and YSYEKL. CDR3: CASSHPSGGGEQYF. The CDR3 coding sequence is TGCGCCAGCAGCCACCCTAGCGGGGGTGGCGAGCAGTACTTC.

This rearrangement joins TRBV19 to TRBJ1-1; perhaps TRBD1 as D (5 bases). The V gene's germline CDR1 is LNHDA and CDR2 SQIVND (reference sequence). V was cut by 7 bases and J by 6 bases, with 9 bases left in between. The CDR3 covers 11 residues. CDR3 loop: CASTLGPEAFF. As DNA, the CDR3 is TGTGCCAGTACCCTGGGACCTGAAGCTTTCTTT.

The rearrangement links TRBV6-1 to TRBJ1-6; no definite D call. The CDR3 contains 17 residues. Trimming pared 1 base from V and 2 bases from J, leaving 12 bases between. Germline assignment: CDR1 MNHNS and CDR2 SASEGT. CDR3 nucleotide sequence: TGTGCCAGCAGTGAAGGCAGGTCTCTCACCTATAATTCACCCCTCCACTTT. Translating gives CASSEGRSLTYNSPLHF.

The J gene is TRBJ2-3, the V gene TRBV5-1, with no clear D. The length of the CDR3 is 14 residues. V lost 0 bases and J 0 bases, leaving 5 bases between the germline ends. The V gene's germline CDR1 is SGHRS and CDR2 YFSETQ. This CDR3 reads CASSLGLSTDTQYF. The DNA of the CDR3 is TGCGCCAGCAGCTTGGGACTGAGCACAGATACGCAGTATTTT. The whole variable domain, filled in from reference TRBV5-1 and TRBJ2-3, reads KAGVTQTPRYLIKTRGQQVTLSCSPISGHRSVSWYQQTPGQGLQFLFEYFSETQRNKGNFPGRFSGRQFSNSRSEMNVSTLELGDSALYLCASSLGLSTDTQYFGPGTRLTVL.

V gene TRBV5-8 combines with J gene TRBJ1-2; TRBD1 aligns across 7 bases. Germline CDR1 and CDR2: SGHTS and YDEGEE. Germline trimming cut 0 bases from V and 3 bases from J; bases unmatched to any gene: 5. The length of the CDR3 is 15 residues. The CDR3 DNA reads as TGTGCCAGCAGCTTGGAGGGGGCGAGAGACTATGGCTACACCTTC. It codes for CASSLEGARDYGYTF.

The J gene is TRBJ2-2, the V gene TRBV5-1; 7 bases line up with TRBD1. CDR1 and CDR2 from the germline V gene are SGHRS and YFSETQ. With V trimmed by 0 bases and J by 6 bases, 2 bases remained unmatched. CDR3 size: 14 residues. CDR3 in amino acids: CASSLVQGAGELFF. DNA of the CDR3: TGCGCCAGCAGCTTGGTGCAGGGGGCCGGGGAGCTGTTTTTT. The whole variable domain, filled in from reference TRBV5-1 and TRBJ2-2, reads KAGVTQTPRYLIKTRGQQVTLSCSPISGHRSVSWYQQTPGQGLQFLFEYFSETQRNKGNFPGRFSGRQFSNSRSEMNVSTLELGDSALYLCASSLVQGAGELFFGEGSRLTVL.

This clone was seen just once. CDR3 nucleotide sequence: TGTGCCAGCCACGAGGGACCTTCCTATGGCTACACCTTC. Amino acids: CASHEGPSYGYTF. V is TRBV12-3 or TRBV12-4 and J is TRBJ1-2; a weak D match, TRBD1 (5 bases). This CDR3 is built from 13 residues. V was trimmed by 8 bases and J by 4 bases, leaving 14 bases between them.

This clone was counted once. The rearrangement joins TRBV7-3 to TRBJ2-1; D is possibly TRBD1 or TRBD2 (6 bases each). The CDR3 covers 15 residues. Germline assignment: CDR1 SGHTA and CDR2 FQGTGA. V lost 3 bases, J lost 1 base, and 10 bases lay in between. In DNA form, the CDR3 reads TGTGCCAGCAGCTTTTCGGGGGCGTCCTACAATGAGCAGTTCTTC. Amino acids: CASSFSGASYNEQFF.

The genes are TRBV3-1 (or the pseudogene TRBV3-2) and TRBJ2-1; D is possibly TRBD1 or TRBD2 (5 bases each). V lost 3 bases, J lost 6 bases, and 15 bases lay in between. The CDR3 covers 15 residues. Germline CDR1 reads LGHDT; CDR2 reads YNNKEL (reference sequence). The CDR3 DNA is TGTGCCAGCAGCCAGAGGGAAGGGGCCGCCAATGAGCAGTTCTTC. Translating gives CASSQREGAANEQFF.

The rearrangement joins TRBV5-5 to TRBJ2-7, with 9 bases lining up with TRBD1. From germline, CDR1 is SGHKS and CDR2 YYEKEE (reference sequence). The junction had 9 bases not matched to a gene; V was cut back by 3 bases and J by 2 bases. The CDR3 consists of 16 residues. The CDR3 reads CASSSRRDRVTYEQYF. In DNA form, the CDR3 reads TGTGCCAGCAGCTCAAGGCGGGACAGGGTTACCTACGAGCAGTACTTC.

This chain joins TRBV6-5 and TRBJ2-7, with D unclear. The CDR3 covers 13 residues. Trimming shortened V by 8 bases and J by 6 bases, and 17 bases separated the two germline ends. Germline CDR1 reads MNHEY; CDR2 reads SVGAGI. CDR3: CASGRTESGEQYF. CDR3 nucleotides: TGTGCCAGCGGCCGGACGGAATCGGGCGAGCAGTACTTC.